This T cell receptor (beta chain) was retrieved from a study of T cell repertoires in cytomegalovirus infection. Study-level background: It was the public TCR beta signatures that indicated both CMV infection and matching HLA type.

The CDR3 consists of 13 residues. CDR1 SGHRS and CDR2 YFSETQ come from the germline V gene. Deletions cut 1 base from V and 7 bases from J, with 9 bases between. TCRdb re-called the reads with MiXCR, one entry per CDR3 protein. The sample consists of around 350,000 distinct CDR3 sequences, about a sixth of them appearing once. About this clonotype itself: What it binds is unknown.

Overall study findings and caveats: The ex vivo response showed dominance by HLA-C-restricted CMV-specific TCR beta clonotypes.

The receptor comes from a human donor in good health (CMV status not recorded). Some clones in this sample may be carry-over from other donors' samples. Sequencing was performed on PBMCs. The V gene is TRBV5-1, the J gene TRBJ1-5; D is possibly TRBD1 (6 bases). CDR3: CASSLTGQQPQHF. CDR3 in DNA: TGCGCCAGCAGCTTGACAGGGCAGCAGCCCCAGCATTTT.